This TCR beta chain came from a study of shared clonotypes between healthy human individuals. The study's findings and limits: It was the non-shared clonotypes that had lower generation probabilities than clonotypes shared by all four donors. Clonotype sharing across a few donors was observed for around 5% of naive CD4 clonotypes.

Template for every sorted-subset replicate PCR totaled around 200 ng DNA, tens of thousands of T cell genomes. This table comes from immunoSEQ multiplex PCR, and its TCRdb copy is limited to in-frame clones, with some not included. The sample includes 650,000 to 800,000 clones, about 90% of them seen just once. Trimming removed 0 bases from V and 4 bases from J; junction bases left unmatched: 7. The CDR3 consists of 15 residues. Germline V gene data show CDR1 as SGDLS and CDR2 as YYNGEE. It was CD45RO-negative cells, positively selected for CCR7, that made up naive CD8 cells, with terminally differentiated effector memory CD45RA+ cells excluded. Donors included only healthy HIV-negative adults lacking recent acute infections or vaccinations. Of note for this clone: As yet, its antigen is unknown.

The chain is built from TRBV9 and TRBJ2-7; 7 bases line up with TRBD1. The receptor's source is a man aged 30 to 39 in good health. The sample comprised naive CD8+ T cells sorted from blood. CDR3 nucleotide sequence: TGTGCCAGCAGCGTAGGGTGGACAGGCGGTTACGAGCAGTACTTC. It is translated as CASSVGWTGGYEQYF.